The 14 T cell receptor beta chains below were found in one sample sequenced in a study of tumor and adjacent non-tumor tissue in lung cancer. This sample's RNA came from whole unsorted tissue. This non-tumor lung sample came from over 3 cm beyond the tumor edge. TCRbeta libraries were built with three rounds of nested PCR, modified from ARM-PCR. TCRdb called the multiplex PCR reads again in MiXCR, with one record for every CDR3 protein. Here the sample spans 90,000 to 100,000 distinct CDR3 sequences, roughly 80% being singletons. Sequencing was done on a sample of distant non-tumor lung tissue. These receptors all come from a man aged 60 to 69 with small cell lung cancer.

Worth noting for this clonotype: It may be a read error: a sequence one base away is much more abundant. The J gene is TRBJ1-6, the V gene TRBV20-1; D is ambiguous. Trimming took off 7 bases at V and 0 bases at J, with 16 bases between the two ends. The CDR3 spans 16 residues. Germline V CDR1 and CDR2: DFQATT, SNEGSKA (reference sequence). This CDR3 is CSVTKRKSSYNSPLHF. Here the CDR3 DNA reads TGCAGTGTCACTAAGAGAAAGAGCTCCTATAATTCACCCCTCCACTTT.

Concerning this clonotype itself: A much larger clone lies a single base off, so this may be a read error. This chain's CDR3 is CDSSSKEKAFF. In DNA, the CDR3 is TGTGACAGCAGCTCAAAGGAGAAAGCTTTCTTT. This chain connects TRBV28 to TRBJ1-1; D is unclear. Per the germline V gene, CDR1 is MDHEN and CDR2 is SYDVKM. This CDR3 is built from 11 residues.

About this clonotype: Germline is not matched at one junction end, which may reflect a read error. The CDR3: CPSMLSGETDTQYF. CDR3 sequence (DNA): TGTCCCAGCATGCTTAGCGGGGAGACAGATACGCAGTATTTT. The V call is TRBV6-1, the J call TRBJ2-3; TRBD2 matches at 8 bases. CDR3 length: 14 amino acids. Germline CDR1 is MNHNS and CDR2 is SASEGT.

In the case of this clonotype: At one boundary the junction diverges from the germline segment, which might be a read error. The chain employs TRBV7-9 and TRBJ2-7; D is ambiguous. This CDR3 comprises 13 residues. The germline V gene encodes CDR1 SEHNR and CDR2 FQNEAQ (reference sequence). The CDR3: CASSSLPDHEQYF. The CDR3 DNA reads as TGTGCCAGCAGCTCCCTCCCGGACCACGAGCAGTATTTC. The full variable domain, with the rest looked up from reference TRBV7-9 and TRBJ2-7, is DTGVSQNPRHKITKRGQNVTFRCDPISEHNRLYWYRQTLGQGPEFLTYFQNEAQLEKSRLLSDRFSAERPKGSFSTLEIQRTEQGDSAMYLCASSSLPDHEQYFGPGTRLTVT.

In its sample, this clonotype was seen once. A much bigger clone sits one base away, suggesting this may be a read error. J is TRBJ2-2 and V is TRBV7-9, with 8 bases matching TRBD1. The germline V gene encodes CDR1 SEHNR and CDR2 FQNEAQ (reference sequence). The ends lost 3 bases at V and 0 bases at J; junction bases unmatched: 3. This CDR3 has 16 amino acids. The CDR3 DNA reads TGTGCCAGCAGCTTCCAGACAGGGGCGAACACCGGGGAGCTGTTTTTT. As protein: CASSFQTGANTGELFF.

In its sample, this clonotype was seen once. The junction and the germline gene differ at one end; a read error may be behind it. The chain employs TRBV11-3 and TRBJ2-3; D tentatively reads TRBD1 or TRBD2 (5 bases each). Germline V gene sequence: CDR1 SGHNT, CDR2 YENEEA. The length of the CDR3 is 14 residues. CDR3 bases: TGTGACAGCAGCTTTGAGGGGATAGGAGATACGCAGTATTTT. Its translation is CDSSFEGIGDTQYF.

As concerns this clonotype: With a much larger clone just one base away, this may be a read error. The chain uses TRBV10-2 and TRBJ1-1; tentative D call: TRBD1 (5 bases). The CDR3 consists of 16 residues. V lost 4 bases and J 0 bases, leaving 15 bases between the germline ends. The germline V gene encodes CDR1 WSHSY and CDR2 SAAADI. This CDR3 reads CASSVRRGILNTEAFF. The CDR3 coding sequence is TGCGCCAGCAGTGTGCGACGGGGGATTTTGAACACTGAAGCTTTCTTT.

A note on this clonotype: The junction does not match germline at one end; this may be a read error. The chain couples TRBV5-4 to TRBJ1-1; 10 bases are a match to TRBD1. Germline V lookup: CDR1 SGHNT, CDR2 YYREEE (reference sequence). The CDR3 contains 15 residues. The CDR3 reads CANSSRTGGIIEAFF. The CDR3 nucleotides are TGTGCCAACAGCTCACGGACAGGGGGAATCATTGAAGCCTTCTTT.

V and J are TRBV11-2 and TRBJ2-7; 8 bases match TRBD2. This CDR3 region has 14 residues. Germline lookup yields CDR1 SGHAT and CDR2 FQNNGV. CDR3 sequence reads: CVSSMGLGGYEQYV. In nucleotides, the CDR3 is TGTGTCAGCAGCATGGGACTAGGAGGCTACGAGCAGTATGTC.

The J gene is TRBJ2-3, the V gene TRBV11-2, with D uncertain. This CDR3 has 16 residues. The germline V gene has CDR1 SGHAT and CDR2 FQNNGV. The CDR3 bases are TGTGACGGCAGCTTAGCAGGTCTTCTCCGCACAGATACGCAGTATTTT. It translates to CDGSLAGLLRTDTQYF.

With respect to this clonotype: The junction differs from germline at one of its ends, possibly a read error. The rearrangement joins TRBV10-2 to TRBJ2-2, with D unclear. CDR3 length equals 16 residues. Germline-derived CDR1 and CDR2 are WSHSY and SAAADI. CDR3 loop: CASSVRVGTNTGELFF. As DNA, the CDR3 is TGCGCAAGCAGTGTCCGAGTGGGTACGAACACCGGGGAGCTGTTTTTT.

With regard to this clonotype: A junction end diverges from the germline sequence, so it may reflect a read error. V gene TRBV11-3 combines with J gene TRBJ2-1; TRBD2 matches at 16 bases. The CDR3 length is 18 residues. CDR1 SGHNT and CDR2 YENEEA come from the germline V gene. The CDR3 protein is CVSSLDGVGLAGGGKQFF. CDR3 DNA sequence: TGTGTCAGCAGCTTAGATGGGGTGGGACTAGCGGGAGGGGGTAAGCAGTTCTTC.

The chain links TRBV6-2 or TRBV6-3 to TRBJ2-7, with D perhaps matching TRBD1 (5 bases). This CDR3 has 13 amino acids. CDR1 is MNHEY and CDR2 is SVGEGT in the germline V gene. V was trimmed by 8 bases and J by 8 bases, leaving 19 bases between them. The DNA for the CDR3 is TGTGCCAGCGGTCGGACAACAGGATTCAAGCAGTACGTC. It yields the protein CASGRTTGFKQYV.

V usage is TRBV4-1 and J usage is TRBJ2-1, with TRBD2 matching 10 bases. The CDR3 runs to 17 residues. CDR1 is MGHRA, CDR2 YSYEKL, per germline. The ends lost 0 bases at V and 13 bases at J; junction bases unmatched: 15. The CDR3, as DNA: TGCGCCAGCAGCCAAGAGGCTAGCGGGAGTTCCTACAATAAACAGTTCTTC. This sequence encodes CASSQEASGSSYNKQFF.